These 9 T cell receptor beta chains came from one sample sequenced in a study of T cells after yellow fever vaccination. MiXCR, applied by TCRdb to the 5' RACE reads, yields one record per CDR3 protein. The sample carries roughly 170,000 distinct CDR3 sequences, roughly 6.2% recorded once. The material was CD4+ T cells sorted from PBMCs, obtained on the day of the first yellow fever vaccination. Every receptor here comes from a man younger than 35 who received the YFV17D yellow fever vaccine.

This clonotype is labeled medium-sized (0.01 to 0.1%). The J gene is TRBJ2-7, the V gene TRBV7-9; D not certain. The CDR3 totals 11 residues. CDR1 SEHNR and CDR2 FQNEAQ come from the germline V gene (reference sequence). Trimming left V 6 bases short and J 4 bases short, with 7 bases between. The CDR3: CASSNRYEQYF. Written as DNA, the CDR3 is TGTGCCAGCAGTAACCGTTACGAGCAGTACTTC.

This clonotype was seen many times. V gene TRBV24-1 combines with J gene TRBJ2-3; no clear D. Germline V gives CDR1 KGHDR, CDR2 SFDVKD. The germline V and J ends were trimmed by 8 bases and 5 bases, with 10 bases remaining between them. The CDR3 loop spans 12 amino acids. In DNA, the CDR3 is TGTGCCACCACAGACTCAGGAGATACGCAGTATTTT. Its protein is CATTDSGDTQYF.

This clonotype showed up many times. The chain couples TRBV29-1 to TRBJ2-7; D is unclear. This CDR3 contains 13 residues. Germline V gives CDR1 SQVTM, CDR2 ANQGSEA. Trimming left V 4 bases short and J 1 base short, with 11 bases between. Here the CDR3 reads CSVAVTLSYEQYF. The CDR3 DNA follows: TGCAGCGTTGCGGTGACTTTATCCTACGAGCAGTACTTC.

In its sample, this clonotype was seen many times. V gene TRBV20-1 combines with J gene TRBJ2-3; TRBD1 agrees at 7 bases. The CDR3 runs 15 residues. Per the germline V gene, CDR1 is DFQATT and CDR2 is SNEGSKA (reference sequence). After removal of 6 bases from V and 5 bases from J, the junction contained 14 bases not matched to a gene. CDR3 residues: CSAVTGRGFVDTQYF. CDR3 DNA sequence: TGCAGTGCCGTAACGGGCAGGGGGTTCGTAGATACGCAGTATTTT.

This clonotype was observed at least ten times. The DNA for the CDR3 is TGTGCCAGCAGCCTAGGGGGACTAGCGGTTTTTAAGGAGACCCAGTACTTC. Amino acid sequence: CASSLGGLAVFKETQYF. The rearrangement links TRBV11-2 to TRBJ2-5; the match to TRBD2 covers 11 bases. Trimming took 5 bases from V and 5 from J; bases not matched to a gene: 13. The CDR3 is 17 residues long. Germline CDR1 reads SGHAT; CDR2 reads FQNNGV.

This clonotype appeared many times. The chain links TRBV18 to TRBJ1-1; D is unresolved. V was pared by 3 bases and J by 0 bases, with 8 bases between. The CDR3 covers 14 residues. CDR1 and CDR2 from the germline V gene are KGHSH and LQKENI. CDR3 protein: CASSPLQLNTEAFF. CDR3 nucleotides: TGTGCCAGCTCACCTTTACAGTTGAACACTGAAGCTTTCTTT.

A few counts support this clonotype. The chain uses TRBV7-6 and TRBJ2-5; D unresolved. Trimming stripped 3 bases from V and 0 bases from J, with 5 bases between. This CDR3 is 13 amino acids long. Germline loops: CDR1 SGHVS, CDR2 FNYEAQ. The CDR3 is CASSLAYQETQYF. The CDR3 nucleotides read TGTGCCAGCAGCTTGGCGTACCAAGAGACCCAGTACTTC. Combining the CDR3 with reference TRBV7-6 and TRBJ2-5 gives the whole variable domain GAGVSQSPRYKVTKRGQDVALRCDPISGHVSLYWYRQALGQGPEFLTYFNYEAQQDKSGLPNDRFSAERPEGSISTLTIQRTEQRDSAMYRCASSLAYQETQYFGPGTRLLVL.

There are a few counts of this clonotype. The rearrangement joins TRBV9 to TRBJ2-7; no reliable D call. Trimming left V 3 bases short and J 11 bases short, with 18 bases between. CDR3 length equals 13 residues. CDR1 is SGDLS, CDR2 YYNGEE, per germline. The CDR3 here is CASSGRNAQLKYF. CDR3 coding DNA: TGTGCCAGCAGCGGGCGGAACGCCCAACTAAAGTACTTC.

This clonotype was seen more than once but under ten times. The chain links TRBV5-1 to TRBJ2-5; 7 positions match TRBD1. Germline CDR1 reads SGHRS; CDR2 reads YFSETQ. This CDR3 contains 15 residues. J was trimmed by 2 bases and V by 6 bases; bases with no gene match: 10. The CDR3 sequence is CASTNRQGGQETQYF. DNA for the CDR3: TGCGCCAGCACGAACCGACAGGGTGGGCAAGAGACCCAGTACTTC.